This T cell receptor (beta chain) was profiled in a study of blood T cell repertoires in COVID-19. V was clipped by 9 bases and J by 4 bases, with 20 bases between them. The CDR3 runs to 15 residues. Germline loops: CDR1 SGHRS, CDR2 YFSETQ. As processed by the authors: Estimation of nucleated cell counts was performed using reference gene primer amplification. Sequencing was performed with immunoSEQ multiplex PCR; in TCRdb, only in-frame clones are kept and a portion is missing. V and J calls and clone size come straight from that table; D and trimming were deduced from the DNA. Of about 21,000 clones detected, approximately 90% appear once; the ten largest clones hold about 20%.

The sequenced material came from peripheral blood. This clonotype was obtained from a man aged 65 to 85 with active COVID-19. The chain couples TRBV5-1 to TRBJ1-3; a possible D gene is TRBD1 (5 bases). CDR3 in amino acids: CATRLDSSLGNTIYF. The CDR3 nucleotides are TGCGCCACCAGACTTGACAGCTCTCTGGGAAACACCATATATTTT.